This T cell receptor beta chain was captured in a study of shared clonotypes between healthy human individuals. General study findings and limits: Represented genetic and exposure-history diversity was restricted by having few donors. Incomplete sequencing of sorted subsets was indicated by rarefaction despite large depth.

The authors ran the assay at deep level. The assay was immunoSEQ multiplex PCR, and TCRdb's table has in-frame clones only and misses some. Of some 690,000 clones listed, 90% are singletons. The CDR3 totals 13 residues. Per the germline V gene, CDR1 is SNHLY and CDR2 is FYNNEI. Deletions cut 4 bases from V and 2 bases from J, with 9 bases between. Concerning this clone itself: Its target is not known.

This receptor was obtained from a man aged 18 to 30 in good health. Some clones in this sample may be carry-over from other donors' samples. Sequencing input: memory CD8+ T cells from PBMCs. The sample's subset: CD45RO+ cells pooled with CCR7-negative TemRA cells. This chain links TRBV2 with TRBJ2-7; D is unclear. The CDR3 DNA reads as TGTGCCAGCAGTGGGCGGTCTGCCTACGAGCAGTACTTC. Translated: CASSGRSAYEQYF. The full variable domain, rest sourced from reference TRBV2 and TRBJ2-7, is EPEVTQTPSHQVTQMGQEVILRCVPISNHLYFYWYRQILGQKVEFLVSFYNNEISEKSEIFDDQFSVERPDGSNFTLKIRSTKLEDSAMYFCASSGRSAYEQYFGPGTRLTVT.